The clone carrying this TCR beta chain was counted a few times. The antigen remains undetermined. MiXCR, run by TCRdb on the reads, gives a single entry per CDR3 protein. The sample holds 100,000 to 150,000 distinct CDR3 sequences, more than 25% seen once. This sample is part of a study of T cell repertoires in cytomegalovirus infection. As for the study in general: Based on public TCR beta signatures, there were indications of CMV infection and of a matching HLA type.

The sequences come from CD8+ T cells from cultured PBMCs, collected from culture after CMV antigen stimulation. The TCR comes from a human donor in good health (CMV status not recorded). Some clones in this sample may be carry-over from other donors' samples.

CDR3 region: CASSEVPGGSGHQPQHF. CDR3 bases: TGTGCCAGCAGTGAAGTCCCAGGGGGGTCCGGGCATCAGCCCCAGCATTTT. The J gene is TRBJ1-5, the V gene TRBV6-1; 7 bases align to TRBD1. Trimming removed 1 base from V and 5 bases from J; junction bases left unmatched: 11. Looked up from germline, CDR1 is MNHNS and CDR2 is SASEGT. The CDR3 totals 17 residues.